The source of this T cell receptor (beta chain) is a study of CD8+CD57+ T cells in acquired aplastic anemia. The CDR3 runs to 15 residues. Germline V CDR1 and CDR2: LNHNV, YYDKDF (reference sequence). J lost 4 bases, V lost 3 bases, and 8 bases had no gene match. This clonotype was found many times. Researchers used genomic DNA as the template to profile TCR beta VDJ and CDR3. TCRdb used MiXCR to reprocess the reads, holding one entry per CDR3 protein. Here the sample spans 300,000 or so distinct CDR3 sequences, 45% to 65% being singletons. Sequencing input: sorted CD4+, CD8+, or CD8+CD57+ T cells (not recorded which) from PBMCs. The chain recombines TRBV15 with TRBJ2-7, with 8 bases fitting TRBD1. The TCR comes from a human donor with severe aplastic anemia or a healthy control (not recorded which). CDR3 sequence (DNA): TGTGCCACCAGCAGGCCCGGGACAGGACCTTACGAGCAGTACTTC. Residues: CATSRPGTGPYEQYF.